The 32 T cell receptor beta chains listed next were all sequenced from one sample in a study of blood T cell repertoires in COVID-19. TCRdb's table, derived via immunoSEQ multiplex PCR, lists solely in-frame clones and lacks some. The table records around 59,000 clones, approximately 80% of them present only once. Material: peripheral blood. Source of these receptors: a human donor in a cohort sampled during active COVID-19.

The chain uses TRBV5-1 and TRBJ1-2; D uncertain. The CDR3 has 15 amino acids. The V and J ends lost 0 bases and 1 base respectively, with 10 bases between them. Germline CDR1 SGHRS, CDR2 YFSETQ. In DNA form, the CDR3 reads TGCGCCAGCAGCTTGGAGATCCCCAGTAACTATGGCTACACCTTC. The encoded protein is CASSLEIPSNYGYTF. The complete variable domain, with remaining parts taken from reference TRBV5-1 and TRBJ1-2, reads KAGVTQTPRYLIKTRGQQVTLSCSPISGHRSVSWYQQTPGQGLQFLFEYFSETQRNKGNFPGRFSGRQFSNSRSEMNVSTLELGDSALYLCASSLEIPSNYGYTFGSGTRLTVV.

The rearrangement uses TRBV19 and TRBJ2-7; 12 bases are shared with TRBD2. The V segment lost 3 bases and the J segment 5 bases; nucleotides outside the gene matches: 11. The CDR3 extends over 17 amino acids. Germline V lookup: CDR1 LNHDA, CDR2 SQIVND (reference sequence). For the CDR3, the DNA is TGTGCCAGTAGTATCACAACCTGGACTAGCGGGACGGACGAGCAGTACTTC. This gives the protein CASSITTWTSGTDEQYF.

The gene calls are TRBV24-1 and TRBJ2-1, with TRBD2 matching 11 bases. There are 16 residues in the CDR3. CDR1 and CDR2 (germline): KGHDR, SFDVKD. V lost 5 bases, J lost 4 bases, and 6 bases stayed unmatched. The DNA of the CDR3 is TGTGCCACCAGTGGAAATAGCGGGAGGGTATACAATGAGCAGTTCTTC. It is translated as CATSGNSGRVYNEQFF.

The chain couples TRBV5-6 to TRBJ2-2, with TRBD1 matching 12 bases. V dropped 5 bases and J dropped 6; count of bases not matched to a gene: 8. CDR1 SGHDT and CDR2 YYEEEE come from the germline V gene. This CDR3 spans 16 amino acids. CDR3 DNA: TGTGCCAGCAGTTATGCCGGGACAGGGGGCTCCGGGGAGCTGTTTTTT. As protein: CASSYAGTGGSGELFF.

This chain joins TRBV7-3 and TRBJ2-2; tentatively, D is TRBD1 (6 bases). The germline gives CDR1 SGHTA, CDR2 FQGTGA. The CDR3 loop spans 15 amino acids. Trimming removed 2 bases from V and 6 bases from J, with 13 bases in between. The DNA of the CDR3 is TGTGCCAGCAGCTTAGCCAGGGGAGCCGCCGGGGAGCTGTTTTTT. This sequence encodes CASSLARGAAGELFF.

The CDR3: CASSSSTGQATPLHF. CDR3 DNA sequence: TGTGCCAGCAGTTCCTCTACTGGACAGGCCACACCCCTCCACTTT. The rearrangement links TRBV6-2 or TRBV6-3 to TRBJ1-6; 7 bases are a match to TRBD1. Germline loops: CDR1 MNHEY, CDR2 SVGEGT. Germline trimming cut 4 bases from V and 11 bases from J; bases unmatched to any gene: 11. The CDR3 is made up of 15 amino acids.

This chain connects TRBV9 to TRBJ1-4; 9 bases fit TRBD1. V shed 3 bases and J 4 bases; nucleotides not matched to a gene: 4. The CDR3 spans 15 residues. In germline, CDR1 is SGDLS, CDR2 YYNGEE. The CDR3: CASSGATGGNEKLFF. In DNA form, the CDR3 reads TGTGCCAGCAGCGGAGCGACAGGGGGTAATGAAAAACTGTTTTTT. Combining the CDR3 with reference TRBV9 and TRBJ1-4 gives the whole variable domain DSGVTQTPKHLITATGQRVTLRCSPRSGDLSVYWYQQSLDQGLQFLIQYYNGEERAKGNILERFSAQQFPDLHSELNLSSLELGDSALYFCASSGATGGNEKLFFGSGTQLSVL.

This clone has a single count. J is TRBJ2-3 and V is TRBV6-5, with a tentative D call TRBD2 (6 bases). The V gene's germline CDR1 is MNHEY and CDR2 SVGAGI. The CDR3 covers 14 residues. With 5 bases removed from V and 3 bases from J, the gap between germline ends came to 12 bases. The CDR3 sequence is CASSTRTMTDTQYF. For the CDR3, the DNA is TGTGCCAGCAGTACCCGGACTATGACAGATACGCAGTATTTT.

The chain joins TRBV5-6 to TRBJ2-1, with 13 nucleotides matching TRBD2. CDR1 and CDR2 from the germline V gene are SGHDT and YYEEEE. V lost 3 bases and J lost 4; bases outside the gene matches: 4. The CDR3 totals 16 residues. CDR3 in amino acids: CASSSGTSGKYNEQFF. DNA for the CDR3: TGTGCCAGCAGCTCCGGGACTAGCGGGAAGTACAATGAGCAGTTCTTC.

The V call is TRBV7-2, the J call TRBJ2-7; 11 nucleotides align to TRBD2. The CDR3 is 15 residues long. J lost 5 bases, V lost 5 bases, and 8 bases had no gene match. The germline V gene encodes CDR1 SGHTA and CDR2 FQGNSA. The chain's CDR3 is CASSASGRKGDEQYF. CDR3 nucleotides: TGTGCCAGCAGCGCTAGCGGGAGGAAGGGGGACGAGCAGTACTTC.

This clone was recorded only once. This CDR3 is CASSEFDSKETQYF. The CDR3 nucleotides read TGTGCCAGCAGTGAATTTGACTCCAAAGAGACCCAGTACTTC. The V gene is TRBV25-1, the J gene TRBJ2-5; unclear D gene. The length of the CDR3 is 14 residues. V was cut by 1 base and J by 3 bases, with 9 bases left in between. The V gene's germline CDR1 is MGHDK and CDR2 SYGVNS.

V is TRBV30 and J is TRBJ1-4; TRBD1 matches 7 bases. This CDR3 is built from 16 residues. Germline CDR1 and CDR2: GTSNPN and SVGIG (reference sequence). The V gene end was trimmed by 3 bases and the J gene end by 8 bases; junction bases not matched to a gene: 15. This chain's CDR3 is CAWSPDATGPEEKLFF. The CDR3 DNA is TGTGCCTGGAGCCCGGATGCGACAGGGCCGGAAGAAAAACTGTTTTTT.

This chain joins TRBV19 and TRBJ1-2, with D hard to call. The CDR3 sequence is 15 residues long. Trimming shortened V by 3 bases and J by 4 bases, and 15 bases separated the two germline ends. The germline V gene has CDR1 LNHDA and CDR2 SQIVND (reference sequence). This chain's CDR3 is CASSILLGGSYGYTF. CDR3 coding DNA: TGTGCCAGTAGTATTCTCCTCGGAGGGAGCTATGGCTACACCTTC.

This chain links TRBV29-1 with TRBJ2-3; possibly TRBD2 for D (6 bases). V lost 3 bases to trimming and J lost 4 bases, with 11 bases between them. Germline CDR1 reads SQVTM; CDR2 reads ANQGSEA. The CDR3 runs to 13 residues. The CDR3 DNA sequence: TGCAGCGTTGATGAGGGACTGCCAGATACGCAGTATTTT. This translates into CSVDEGLPDTQYF.

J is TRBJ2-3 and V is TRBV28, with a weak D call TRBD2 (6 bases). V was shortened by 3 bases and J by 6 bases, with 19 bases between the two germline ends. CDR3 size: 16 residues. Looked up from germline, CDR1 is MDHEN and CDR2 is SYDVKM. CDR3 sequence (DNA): TGTGCCAGCAGTTTCAGTTTTGGGGGGTCAGGCGATACGCAGTATTTT. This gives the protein CASSFSFGGSGDTQYF. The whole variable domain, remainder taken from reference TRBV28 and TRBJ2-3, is DVKVTQSSRYLVKRTGEKVFLECVQDMDHENMFWYRQDPGLGLRLIYFSYDVKMKEKGDIPEGYSVSREKKERFSLILESASTNQTSMYLCASSFSFGGSGDTQYFGPGTRLTVL.

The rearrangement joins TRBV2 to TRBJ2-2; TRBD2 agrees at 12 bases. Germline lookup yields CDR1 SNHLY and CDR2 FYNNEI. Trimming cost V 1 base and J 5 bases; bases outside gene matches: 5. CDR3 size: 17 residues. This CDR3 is CASSEVKTSGRTGELFF. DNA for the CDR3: TGTGCCAGCAGTGAAGTGAAGACTAGCGGGAGAACCGGGGAGCTGTTTTTT. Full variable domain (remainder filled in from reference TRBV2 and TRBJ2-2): EPEVTQTPSHQVTQMGQEVILRCVPISNHLYFYWYRQILGQKVEFLVSFYNNEISEKSEIFDDQFSVERPDGSNFTLKIRSTKLEDSAMYFCASSEVKTSGRTGELFFGEGSRLTVL.

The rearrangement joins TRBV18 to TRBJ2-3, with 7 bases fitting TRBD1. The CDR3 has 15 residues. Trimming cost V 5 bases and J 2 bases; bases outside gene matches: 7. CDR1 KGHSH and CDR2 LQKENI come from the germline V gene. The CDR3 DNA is TGTGCCAGCTCAGCTACAGGGGTCGACACAGATACGCAGTATTTT. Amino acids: CASSATGVDTDTQYF.

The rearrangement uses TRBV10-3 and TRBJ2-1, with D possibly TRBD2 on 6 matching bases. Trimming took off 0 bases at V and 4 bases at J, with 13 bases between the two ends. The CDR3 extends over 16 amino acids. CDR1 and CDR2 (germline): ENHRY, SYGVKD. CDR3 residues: CAISESGRGEYNEQFF. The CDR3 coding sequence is TGTGCCATCAGTGAGTCCGGGCGGGGTGAATACAATGAGCAGTTCTTC.

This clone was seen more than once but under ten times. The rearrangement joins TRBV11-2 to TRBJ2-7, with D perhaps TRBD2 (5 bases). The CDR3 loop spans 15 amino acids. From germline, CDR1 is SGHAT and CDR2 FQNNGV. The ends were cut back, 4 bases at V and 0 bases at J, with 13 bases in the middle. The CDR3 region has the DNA TGTGCCAGCAGCTCATACTCGGGGTCCTCCTACGAGCAGTACTTC. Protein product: CASSSYSGSSYEQYF.

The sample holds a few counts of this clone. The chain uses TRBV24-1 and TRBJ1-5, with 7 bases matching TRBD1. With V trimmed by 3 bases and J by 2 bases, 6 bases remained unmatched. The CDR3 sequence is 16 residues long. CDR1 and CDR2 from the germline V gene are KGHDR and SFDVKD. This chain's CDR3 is CATSDVGTAGNQPQHF. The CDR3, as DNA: TGTGCCACCAGTGATGTTGGGACAGCCGGCAATCAGCCCCAGCATTTT.

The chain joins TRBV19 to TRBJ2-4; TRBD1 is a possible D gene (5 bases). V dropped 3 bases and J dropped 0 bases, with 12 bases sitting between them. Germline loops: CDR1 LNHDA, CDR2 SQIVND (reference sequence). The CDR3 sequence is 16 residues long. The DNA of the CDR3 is TGTGCCAGTAGTATCTGGGGCTCGGGAGCCAAAAACATTCAGTACTTC. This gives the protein CASSIWGSGAKNIQYF.

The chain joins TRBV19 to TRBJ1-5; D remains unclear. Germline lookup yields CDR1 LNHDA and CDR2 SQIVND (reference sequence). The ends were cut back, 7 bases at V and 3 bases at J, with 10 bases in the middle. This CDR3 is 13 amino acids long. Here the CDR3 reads CASIERANQPQHF. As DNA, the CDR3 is TGTGCCAGTATAGAGAGAGCCAATCAGCCCCAGCATTTT.

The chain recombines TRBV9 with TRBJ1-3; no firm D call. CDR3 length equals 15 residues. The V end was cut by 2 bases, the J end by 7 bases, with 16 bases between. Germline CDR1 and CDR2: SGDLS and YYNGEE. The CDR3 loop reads CASSVSVSPLNTIYF. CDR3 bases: TGTGCCAGCAGCGTGAGCGTCTCCCCCTTGAACACCATATATTTT.

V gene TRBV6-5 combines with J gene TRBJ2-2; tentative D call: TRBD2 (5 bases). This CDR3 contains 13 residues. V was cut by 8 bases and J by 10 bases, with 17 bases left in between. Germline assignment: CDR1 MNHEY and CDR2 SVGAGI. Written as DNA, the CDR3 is TGTGCCAGCGTCGAGGCGGGTCGTTCGGAGCTGTTTTTT. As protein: CASVEAGRSELFF.

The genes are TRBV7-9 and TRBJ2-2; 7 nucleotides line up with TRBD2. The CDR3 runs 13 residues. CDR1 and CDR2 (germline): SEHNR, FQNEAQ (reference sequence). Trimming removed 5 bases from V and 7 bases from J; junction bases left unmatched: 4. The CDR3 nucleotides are TGTGCCAGCAGCCCGGGGAGGGTCGGGGAGCTGTTTTTT. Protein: CASSPGRVGELFF.

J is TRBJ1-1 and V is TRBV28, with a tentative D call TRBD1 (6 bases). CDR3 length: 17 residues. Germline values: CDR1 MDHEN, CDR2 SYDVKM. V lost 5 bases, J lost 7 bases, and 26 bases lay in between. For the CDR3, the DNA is TGTGCCAGCAGTCCCACGTTTGATAGGACAGATAGGCGTGAAGCTTTCTTT. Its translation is CASSPTFDRTDRREAFF.

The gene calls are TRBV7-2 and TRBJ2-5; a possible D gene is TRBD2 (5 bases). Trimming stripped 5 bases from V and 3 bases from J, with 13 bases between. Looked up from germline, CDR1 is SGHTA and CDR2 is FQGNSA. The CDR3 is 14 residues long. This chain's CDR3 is CASSPAGLKETQYF. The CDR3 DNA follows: TGTGCCAGCAGCCCTGCGGGTCTCAAAGAGACCCAGTACTTC.

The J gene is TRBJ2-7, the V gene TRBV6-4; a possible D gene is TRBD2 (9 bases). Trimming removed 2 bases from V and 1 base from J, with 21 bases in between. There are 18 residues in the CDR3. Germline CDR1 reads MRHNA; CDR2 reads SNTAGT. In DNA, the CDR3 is TGTGCCAGCAGTGACCCGACAGGGGCGGGAGGGTGGTCCTACGAGCAGTACTTC. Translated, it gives CASSDPTGAGGWSYEQYF.

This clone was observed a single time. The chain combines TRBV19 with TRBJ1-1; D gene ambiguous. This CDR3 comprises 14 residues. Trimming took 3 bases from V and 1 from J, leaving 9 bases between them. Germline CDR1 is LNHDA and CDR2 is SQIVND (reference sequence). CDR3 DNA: TGTGCCAGTAGTATCAGGAAGGAGAACACTGAAGCTTTCTTT. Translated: CASSIRKENTEAFF.

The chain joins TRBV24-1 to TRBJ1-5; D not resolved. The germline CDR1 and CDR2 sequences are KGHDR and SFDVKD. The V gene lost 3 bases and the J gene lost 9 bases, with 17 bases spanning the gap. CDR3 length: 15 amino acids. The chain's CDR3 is CATSDTGAELGPQHF. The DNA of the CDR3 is TGTGCCACCAGTGATACGGGAGCGGAGCTGGGGCCCCAGCATTTT.

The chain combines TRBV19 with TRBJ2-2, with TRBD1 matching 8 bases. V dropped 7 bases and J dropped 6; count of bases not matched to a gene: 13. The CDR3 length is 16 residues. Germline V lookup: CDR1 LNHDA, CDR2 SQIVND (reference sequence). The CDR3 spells CASTIPADRASGELFF. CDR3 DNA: TGTGCCAGTACCATTCCCGCGGACAGGGCGTCCGGGGAGCTGTTTTTT.

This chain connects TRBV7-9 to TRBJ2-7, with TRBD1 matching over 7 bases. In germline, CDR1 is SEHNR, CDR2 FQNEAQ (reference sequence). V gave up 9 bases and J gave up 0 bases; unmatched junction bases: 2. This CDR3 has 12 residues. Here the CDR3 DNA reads TGTGCCAGTAGGGACAGCTCCTACGAGCAGTACTTC. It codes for CASRDSSYEQYF.